This T cell receptor (beta chain) was retrieved from a study of long-term antiretroviral therapy in people with HIV. Findings and caveats of the study: Repertoires looked antigen-experienced, with only a slight naive shift after ART. Data on ART adherence, viral resistance or therapy changes were unavailable. The clones with expansion before ART were dominant in the repertoire at all time points. Post-ART, diversity grew, though it stayed under transplant donor control levels.

The assay used was immunoSEQ (version v3.0), run at survey level. Sequenced by immunoSEQ multiplex PCR; TCRdb stores in-frame clones only, minus some. This table has over 30,000 clones, roughly 98% appearing once. This clone was seen a single time. Its antigen remains unknown. Germline V gene lookup returns CDR1 SGHVS and CDR2 FQNEAQ. The CDR3 has 14 amino acids. V was shortened by 5 bases and J by 0 bases, with 5 bases between the two germline ends. This TCR derives from a man younger than 45 with HIV. The rearrangement joins TRBV7-8 to TRBJ2-6; D ambiguous. Sample: unsorted PBMCs, taken 7.6 years after starting antiretroviral therapy. The CDR3 DNA sequence: TGTGCCAGCAGCGGGCCCTCTGGGGCCAACGTCCTGACTTTC. It translates to CASSGPSGANVLTF.